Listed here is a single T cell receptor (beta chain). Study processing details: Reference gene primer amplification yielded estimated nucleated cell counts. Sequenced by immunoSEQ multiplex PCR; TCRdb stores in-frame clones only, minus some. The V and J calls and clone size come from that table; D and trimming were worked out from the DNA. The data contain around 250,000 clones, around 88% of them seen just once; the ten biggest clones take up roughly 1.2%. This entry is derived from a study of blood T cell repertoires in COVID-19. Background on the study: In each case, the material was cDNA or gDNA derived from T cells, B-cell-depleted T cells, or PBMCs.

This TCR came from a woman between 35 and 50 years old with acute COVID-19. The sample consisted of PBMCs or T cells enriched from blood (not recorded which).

CDR3 in amino acids: CASSGQGWDGYTF. The CDR3 nucleotides are TGTGCCAGTAGCGGACAGGGGTGGGATGGCTACACCTTC. The chain has TRBV19 and TRBJ1-2; 9 nucleotides agree with TRBD1. The CDR3 totals 13 residues. Per germline, CDR1 LNHDA and CDR2 SQIVND (reference sequence). Trimming took 6 bases from V and 6 from J; bases not matched to a gene: 5.